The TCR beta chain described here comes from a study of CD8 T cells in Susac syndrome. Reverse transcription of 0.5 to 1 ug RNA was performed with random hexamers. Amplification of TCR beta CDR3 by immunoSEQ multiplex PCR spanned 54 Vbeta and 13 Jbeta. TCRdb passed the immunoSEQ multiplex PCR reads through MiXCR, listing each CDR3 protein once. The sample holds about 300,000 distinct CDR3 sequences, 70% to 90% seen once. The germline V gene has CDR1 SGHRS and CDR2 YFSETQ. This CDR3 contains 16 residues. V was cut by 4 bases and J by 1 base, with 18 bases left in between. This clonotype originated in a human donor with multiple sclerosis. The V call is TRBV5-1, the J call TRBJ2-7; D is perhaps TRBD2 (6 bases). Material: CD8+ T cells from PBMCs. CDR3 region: CASSGTPGTPSYEQYF. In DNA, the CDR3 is TGCGCCAGCAGCGGAACACCCGGGACTCCATCCTACGAGCAGTACTTC.